This paragraph covers one T cell receptor beta chain sequence. The participants were between about 18 and 100 years old and came from 20 to 30 US areas. Participant-reported clinical history was the basis for cohort assignment. Trimming at V came to 3 bases and at J to 8 bases, leaving 12 bases not matched to a gene. CDR1 MGHRA and CDR2 YSYEKL come from the germline V gene. This CDR3 spans 16 amino acids. The source of the sample is a study of blood T cell repertoires in COVID-19. Across the study: COVID-19 samples collected from the United States, Italy and Spain covered acute and convalescent phases.

Original methodology: Estimates of nucleated cell counts were drawn from the amplification of reference gene primers. The protocol was immunoSEQ multiplex PCR, while the TCRdb copy is restricted to in-frame clones and leaves out a portion. V, J and clone size are those of that table, while D and trimming were read from the DNA. The sample yields about 300,000 clones, around 85% seen once. V is TRBV4-1 and J is TRBJ2-1, with 8 bases fitting TRBD1. Specimen: PBMCs or T cells enriched from blood (not recorded which). This receptor was taken from a woman between 45 and 60 years old who had recovered from COVID-19. CDR3 sequence (DNA): TGCGCCAGCAGCCAGACGACAGGGGTCGGACATTATGAGCAGTTCTTC. Encoded protein: CASSQTTGVGHYEQFF.